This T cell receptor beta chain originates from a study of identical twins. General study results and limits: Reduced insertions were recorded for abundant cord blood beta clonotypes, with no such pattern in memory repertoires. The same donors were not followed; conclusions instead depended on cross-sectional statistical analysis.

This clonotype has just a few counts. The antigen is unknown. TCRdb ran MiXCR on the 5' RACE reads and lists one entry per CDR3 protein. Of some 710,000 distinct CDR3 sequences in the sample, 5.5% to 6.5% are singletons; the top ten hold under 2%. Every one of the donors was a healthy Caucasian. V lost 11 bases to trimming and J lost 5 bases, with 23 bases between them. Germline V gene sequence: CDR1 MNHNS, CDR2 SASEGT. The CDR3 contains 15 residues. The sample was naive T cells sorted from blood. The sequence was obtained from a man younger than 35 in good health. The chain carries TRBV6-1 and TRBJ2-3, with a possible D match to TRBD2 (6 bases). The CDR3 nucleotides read TGTGCCGCCGGCGGAAGTCGGGAGTTTGGAGATACGCAGTATTTT. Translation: CAAGGSREFGDTQYF.